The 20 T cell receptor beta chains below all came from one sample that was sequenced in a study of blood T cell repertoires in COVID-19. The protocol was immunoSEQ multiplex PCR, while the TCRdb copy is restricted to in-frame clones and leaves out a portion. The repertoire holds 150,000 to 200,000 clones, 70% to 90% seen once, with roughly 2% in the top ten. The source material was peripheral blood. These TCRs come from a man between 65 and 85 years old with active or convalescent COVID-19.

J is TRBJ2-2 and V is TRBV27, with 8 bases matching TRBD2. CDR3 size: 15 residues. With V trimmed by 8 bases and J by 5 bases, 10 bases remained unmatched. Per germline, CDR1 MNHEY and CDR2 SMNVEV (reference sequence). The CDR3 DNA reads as TGTGCCAGCGGGAGCGGGAGCATTAGGACCGGGGAGCTGTTTTTT. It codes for CASGSGSIRTGELFF.

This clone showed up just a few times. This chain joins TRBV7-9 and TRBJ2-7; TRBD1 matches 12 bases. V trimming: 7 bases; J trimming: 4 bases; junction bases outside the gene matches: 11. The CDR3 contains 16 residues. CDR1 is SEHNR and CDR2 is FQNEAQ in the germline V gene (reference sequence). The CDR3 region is CASIPTGTGGGYEQYF. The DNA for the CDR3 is TGTGCCAGCATCCCTACCGGGACAGGGGGCGGGTACGAGCAGTACTTC.

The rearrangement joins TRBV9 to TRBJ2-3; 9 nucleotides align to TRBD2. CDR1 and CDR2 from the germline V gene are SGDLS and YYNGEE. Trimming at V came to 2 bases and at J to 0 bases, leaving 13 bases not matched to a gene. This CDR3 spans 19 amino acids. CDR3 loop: CASSVLPSGTISSTDTQYF. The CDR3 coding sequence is TGTGCCAGCAGCGTCCTTCCTAGCGGGACGATTTCTAGCACAGATACGCAGTATTTT. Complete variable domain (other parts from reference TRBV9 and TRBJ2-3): DSGVTQTPKHLITATGQRVTLRCSPRSGDLSVYWYQQSLDQGLQFLIQYYNGEERAKGNILERFSAQQFPDLHSELNLSSLELGDSALYFCASSVLPSGTISSTDTQYFGPGTRLTVL.

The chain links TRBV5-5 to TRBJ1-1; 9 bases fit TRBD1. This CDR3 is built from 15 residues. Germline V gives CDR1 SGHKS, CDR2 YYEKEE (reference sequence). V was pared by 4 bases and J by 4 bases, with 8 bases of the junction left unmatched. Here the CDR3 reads CASSQTRQGGTEAFF. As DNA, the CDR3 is TGTGCCAGCAGCCAAACTCGACAGGGGGGCACTGAAGCTTTCTTT. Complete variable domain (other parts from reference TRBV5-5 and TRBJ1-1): DAGVTQSPTHLIKTRGQQVTLRCSPISGHKSVSWYQQVLGQGPQFIFQYYEKEERGRGNFPDRFSARQFPNYSSELNVNALLLGDSALYLCASSQTRQGGTEAFFGQGTRLTVV.

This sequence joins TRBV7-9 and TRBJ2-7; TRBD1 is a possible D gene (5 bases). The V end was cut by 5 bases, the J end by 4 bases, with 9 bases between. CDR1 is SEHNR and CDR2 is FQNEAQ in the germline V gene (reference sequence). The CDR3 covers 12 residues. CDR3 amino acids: CASSKGAYEQYF. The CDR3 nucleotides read TGTGCCAGCAGCAAAGGGGCTTACGAGCAGTACTTC.

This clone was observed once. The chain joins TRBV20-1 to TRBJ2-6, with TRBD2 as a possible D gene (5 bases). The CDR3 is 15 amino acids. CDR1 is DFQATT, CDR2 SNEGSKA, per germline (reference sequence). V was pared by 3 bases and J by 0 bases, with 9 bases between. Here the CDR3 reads CSASTEGSGANVLTF. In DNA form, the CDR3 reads TGCAGTGCTAGTACCGAGGGCTCTGGGGCCAACGTCCTGACTTTC.

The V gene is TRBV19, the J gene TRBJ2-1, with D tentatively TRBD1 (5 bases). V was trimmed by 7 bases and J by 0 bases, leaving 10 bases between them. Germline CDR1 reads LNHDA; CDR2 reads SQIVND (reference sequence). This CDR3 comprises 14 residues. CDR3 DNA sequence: TGTGCCAGTACAGCAGGGTTCTCCTACAATGAGCAGTTCTTC. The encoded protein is CASTAGFSYNEQFF. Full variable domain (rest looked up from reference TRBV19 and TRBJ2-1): DGGITQSPKYLFRKEGQNVTLSCEQNLNHDAMYWYRQDPGQGLRLIYYSQIVNDFQKGDIAEGYSVSREKKESFPLTVTSAQKNPTAFYLCASTAGFSYNEQFFGPGTRLTVL.

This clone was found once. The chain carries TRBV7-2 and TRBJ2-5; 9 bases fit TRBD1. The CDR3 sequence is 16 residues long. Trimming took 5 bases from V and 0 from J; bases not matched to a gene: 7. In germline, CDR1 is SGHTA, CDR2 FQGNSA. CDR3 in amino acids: CASSRRDREYQETQYF. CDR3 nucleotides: TGTGCCAGCAGCAGGAGGGACAGGGAGTACCAAGAGACCCAGTACTTC.

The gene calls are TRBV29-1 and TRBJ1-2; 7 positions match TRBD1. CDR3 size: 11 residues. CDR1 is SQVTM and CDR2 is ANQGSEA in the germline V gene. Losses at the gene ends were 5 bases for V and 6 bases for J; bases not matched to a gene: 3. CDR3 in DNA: TGCAGCGTTCAGGGGGAAGATGGCTACACCTTC. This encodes CSVQGEDGYTF.

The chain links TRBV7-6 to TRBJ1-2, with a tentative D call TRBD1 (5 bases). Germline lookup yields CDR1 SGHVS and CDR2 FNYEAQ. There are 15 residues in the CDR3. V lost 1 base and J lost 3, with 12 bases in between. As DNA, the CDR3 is TGTGCCAGCAGCTTAGAGCCAGGGAGGGACTATGGCTACACCTTC. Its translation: CASSLEPGRDYGYTF.

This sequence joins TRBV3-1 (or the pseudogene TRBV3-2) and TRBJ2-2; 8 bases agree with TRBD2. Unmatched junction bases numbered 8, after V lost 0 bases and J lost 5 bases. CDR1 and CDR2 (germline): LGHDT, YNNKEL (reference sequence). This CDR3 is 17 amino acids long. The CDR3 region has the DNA TGTGCCAGCAGCCAAGATCAGGGACTAGTAGGAACCGGGGAGCTGTTTTTT. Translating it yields CASSQDQGLVGTGELFF.

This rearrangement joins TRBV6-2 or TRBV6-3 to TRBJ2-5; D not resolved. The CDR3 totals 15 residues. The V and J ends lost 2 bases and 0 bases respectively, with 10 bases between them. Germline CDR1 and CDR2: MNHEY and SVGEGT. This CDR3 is CASSYGLGYQETQYF. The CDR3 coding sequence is TGTGCCAGCAGTTACGGGCTTGGGTACCAAGAGACCCAGTACTTC.

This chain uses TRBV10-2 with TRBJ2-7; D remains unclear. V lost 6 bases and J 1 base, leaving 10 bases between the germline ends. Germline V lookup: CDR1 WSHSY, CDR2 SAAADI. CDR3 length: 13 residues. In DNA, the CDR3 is TGCGCCAGCAGCGGCCAGAGGTCCTACGAGCAGTACTTC. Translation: CASSGQRSYEQYF.

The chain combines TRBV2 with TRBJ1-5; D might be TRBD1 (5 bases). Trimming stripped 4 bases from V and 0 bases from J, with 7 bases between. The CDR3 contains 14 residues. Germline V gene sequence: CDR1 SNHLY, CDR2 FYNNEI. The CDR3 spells CASSGTLSNQPQHF. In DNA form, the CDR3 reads TGTGCCAGCAGTGGGACACTTAGCAATCAGCCCCAGCATTTT.

Here the CDR3 reads CASSYSERAGYGYTF. In DNA, the CDR3 is TGTGCCAGCAGTTACTCCGAGAGAGCTGGCTATGGCTACACCTTC. This chain links TRBV6-2 or TRBV6-3 with TRBJ1-2; D not resolved. V shed 0 bases and J shed 4 bases, with 12 bases lying between them. This CDR3 comprises 15 residues. Germline loops: CDR1 MNHEY, CDR2 SVGEGT.

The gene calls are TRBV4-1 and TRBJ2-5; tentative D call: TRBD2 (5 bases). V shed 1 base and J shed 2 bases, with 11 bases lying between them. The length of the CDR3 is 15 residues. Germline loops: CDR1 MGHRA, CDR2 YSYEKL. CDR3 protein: CASSQVRDRQETQYF. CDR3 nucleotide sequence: TGCGCCAGCAGCCAAGTCCGGGATCGACAAGAGACCCAGTACTTC.

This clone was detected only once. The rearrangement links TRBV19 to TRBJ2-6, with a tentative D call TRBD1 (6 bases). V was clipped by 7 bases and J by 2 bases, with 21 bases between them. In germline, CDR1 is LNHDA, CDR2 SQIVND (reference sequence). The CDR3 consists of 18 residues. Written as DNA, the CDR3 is TGTGCCAGTACCTCCCCGAGACGACAGGCTGCTGGGGCCAACGTCCTGACTTTC. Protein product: CASTSPRRQAAGANVLTF.

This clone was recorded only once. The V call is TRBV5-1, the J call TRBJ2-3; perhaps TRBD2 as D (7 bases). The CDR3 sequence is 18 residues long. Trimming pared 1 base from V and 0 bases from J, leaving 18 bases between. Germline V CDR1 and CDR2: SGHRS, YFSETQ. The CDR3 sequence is CASSLSGGAIPSTDTQYF. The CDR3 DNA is TGCGCCAGCAGCTTGTCTGGGGGGGCAATTCCTAGCACAGATACGCAGTATTTT.

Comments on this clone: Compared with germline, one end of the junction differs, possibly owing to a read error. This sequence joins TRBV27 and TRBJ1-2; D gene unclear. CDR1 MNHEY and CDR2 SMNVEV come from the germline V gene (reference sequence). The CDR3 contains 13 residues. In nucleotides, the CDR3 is TGTGCCAGCAGTATATCCGGAGACTATGGCTACACCTTC. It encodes CASSISGDYGYTF.

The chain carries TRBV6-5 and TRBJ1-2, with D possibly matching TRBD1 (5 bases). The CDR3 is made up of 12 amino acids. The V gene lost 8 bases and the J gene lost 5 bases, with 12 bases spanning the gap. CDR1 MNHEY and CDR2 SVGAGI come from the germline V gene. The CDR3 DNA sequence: TGTGCCAGCGCCGCGGGGCCTTATGGCTACACCTTC. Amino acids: CASAAGPYGYTF.